These 9 T cell receptor beta chains share one sample of origin, sequenced in a study of T-cell memory formation after mild COVID-19. One entry per CDR3 protein, called by TCRdb with MiXCR from the 5' RACE reads. The table records 250,000 to 300,000 distinct CDR3 sequences, approximately 7.6% of them present only once. Sequencing was performed on PBMCs or a T cell subset sorted from them (not recorded which). The source of these receptors is a man aged 18 to 35 who had mild COVID-19 (a few samples of this study predate the infection). Cell type and time point are not known.

This clonotype has just a few counts. J is TRBJ2-7 and V is TRBV5-1, with D perhaps assigned TRBD1 or TRBD2 (5 bases each). Germline V gene lookup returns CDR1 SGHRS and CDR2 YFSETQ. The ends were cut back, 0 bases at V and 7 bases at J, with 17 bases in the middle. The CDR3 totals 15 residues. The CDR3 protein is CASSLGQGSPGEQYF. The CDR3, as DNA: TGCGCCAGCAGCTTGGGTCAGGGATCACCGGGGGAGCAGTACTTC. Looking up the rest from reference TRBV5-1 and TRBJ2-7 gives the full variable domain: KAGVTQTPRYLIKTRGQQVTLSCSPISGHRSVSWYQQTPGQGLQFLFEYFSETQRNKGNFPGRFSGRQFSNSRSEMNVSTLELGDSALYLCASSLGQGSPGEQYFGPGTRLTVT.

This clonotype appeared a few times. The chain employs TRBV3-1 and TRBJ1-2; tentatively, D is TRBD1 (5 bases). CDR1 and CDR2 (germline): LGHDT, YNNKEL (reference sequence). Trimming pared 5 bases from V and 7 bases from J, leaving 23 bases between. The CDR3 length is 16 residues. The CDR3 DNA reads as TGTGCCAGCAGCGAACCCGGGGCCGGGAGCCTTTCTGGCTACACCTTC. Protein: CASSEPGAGSLSGYTF. Full variable domain (missing parts from reference TRBV3-1 and TRBJ1-2): DTAVSQTPKYLVTQMGNDKSIKCEQNLGHDTMYWYKQDSKKFLKIMFSYNNKELIINETVPNRFSPKSPDKAHLNLHINSLELGDSAVYFCASSEPGAGSLSGYTFGSGTRLTVV.

This clonotype showed up just a few times. The rearrangement uses TRBV12-3 or TRBV12-4 and TRBJ2-2, with 10 bases that match TRBD2. J gave up 7 bases and V 8 bases, and 10 bases lay outside the gene matches. The CDR3 spans 15 residues. CDR3 in DNA: TGTGCCAGCGGCTGGGCTAGCGGGGGATTCGGGGAGCTGTTTTTT. Translating it yields CASGWASGGFGELFF.

This clonotype was counted a few times. V is TRBV19 and J is TRBJ1-2, with TRBD1 matching over 7 bases. The V gene's germline CDR1 is LNHDA and CDR2 SQIVND (reference sequence). V was clipped by 3 bases and J by 1 base; unmatched bases: 11. CDR3 length equals 17 residues. The CDR3 loop is CASSIGWDRPINYGYTF. The CDR3 DNA sequence: TGTGCCAGTAGTATTGGTTGGGACAGACCAATTAACTATGGCTACACCTTC.

The rearrangement uses TRBV5-4 and TRBJ1-6; D is unclear. Trimming removed 3 bases from V and 10 bases from J, with 8 bases in between. The CDR3 consists of 12 residues. The germline V gene encodes CDR1 SGHNT and CDR2 YYREEE (reference sequence). The chain's CDR3 is CASSSGISPLHF. CDR3 coding DNA: TGTGCCAGCAGCTCGGGGATCTCACCCCTCCACTTT.

V gene TRBV28 combines with J gene TRBJ1-2; D remains unclear. Trimming left V 4 bases short and J 2 bases short, with 5 bases between. The CDR3 spans 12 residues. The germline gives CDR1 MDHEN, CDR2 SYDVKM. The DNA of the CDR3 is TGTGCCAGCAGTTGGCAGAACTATGGCTACACCTTC. Protein product: CASSWQNYGYTF.

This clonotype was recorded at least ten times. The chain couples TRBV12-3 or TRBV12-4 to TRBJ2-5, with D possibly being TRBD2 (6 bases). CDR3 length: 13 residues. Between the trimmed V and J ends, which lost 6 bases and 5 bases, there was a span of 13 bases. CDR3: CASSKTGEETQYF. The CDR3, as DNA: TGTGCCAGCAGCAAGACGGGAGAGGAGACCCAGTACTTC.

This clonotype occurred many times. CDR3 sequence (DNA): TGCGCCAGCAGCCCCTCACAGGGGGCCTACGAGCAGTACTTC. This translates into CASSPSQGAYEQYF. This chain uses TRBV4-3 with TRBJ2-7; 8 bases fit TRBD1. CDR1 and CDR2 (germline): LGHNA, YSLEER. After removal of 4 bases from V and 2 bases from J, the junction contained 4 bases not matched to a gene. The CDR3 length is 14 residues.

This clonotype was picked up many times. The chain carries TRBV4-2 and TRBJ2-5; 11 bases line up with TRBD2. Germline V CDR1 and CDR2: LGHNA, YNFKEQ. The V and J ends lost 3 bases and 4 bases, in that order; junction bases with no gene match: 7. This CDR3 region has 16 residues. The CDR3 nucleotides read TGTGCCAGCAGCCAGGCTAGCGGGGGGCGGGGAGAGACCCAGTACTTC. It encodes CASSQASGGRGETQYF.